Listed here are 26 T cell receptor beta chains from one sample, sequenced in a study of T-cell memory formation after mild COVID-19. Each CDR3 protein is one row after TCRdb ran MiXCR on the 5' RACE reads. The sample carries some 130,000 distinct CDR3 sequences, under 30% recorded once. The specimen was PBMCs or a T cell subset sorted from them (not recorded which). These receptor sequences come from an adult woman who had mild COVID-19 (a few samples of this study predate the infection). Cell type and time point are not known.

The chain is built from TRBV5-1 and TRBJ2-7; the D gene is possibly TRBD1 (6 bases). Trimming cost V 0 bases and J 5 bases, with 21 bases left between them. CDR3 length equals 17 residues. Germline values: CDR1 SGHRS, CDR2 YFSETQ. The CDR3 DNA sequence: TGCGCCAGCAGCTTGGACCCCCGGGGCGAGACAGGCGACGAGCAGTACTTC. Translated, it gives CASSLDPRGETGDEQYF.

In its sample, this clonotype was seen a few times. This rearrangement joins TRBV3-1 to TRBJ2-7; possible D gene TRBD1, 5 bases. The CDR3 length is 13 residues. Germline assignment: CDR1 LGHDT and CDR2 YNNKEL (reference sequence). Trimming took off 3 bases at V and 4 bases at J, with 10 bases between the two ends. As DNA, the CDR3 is TGTGCCAGCAGCCAGTACCACAGGTACGAGCAGTACTTC. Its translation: CASSQYHRYEQYF.

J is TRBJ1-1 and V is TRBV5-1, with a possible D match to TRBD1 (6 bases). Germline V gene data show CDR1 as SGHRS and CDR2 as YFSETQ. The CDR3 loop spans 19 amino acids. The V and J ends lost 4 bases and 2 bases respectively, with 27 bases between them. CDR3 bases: TGCGCCAGCAGCAGGTGGTTTGCAGGGGCCTTGGATACAAACACTGAAGCTTTCTTT. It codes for CASSRWFAGALDTNTEAFF. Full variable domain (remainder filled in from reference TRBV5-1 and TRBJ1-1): KAGVTQTPRYLIKTRGQQVTLSCSPISGHRSVSWYQQTPGQGLQFLFEYFSETQRNKGNFPGRFSGRQFSNSRSEMNVSTLELGDSALYLCASSRWFAGALDTNTEAFFGQGTRLTVV.

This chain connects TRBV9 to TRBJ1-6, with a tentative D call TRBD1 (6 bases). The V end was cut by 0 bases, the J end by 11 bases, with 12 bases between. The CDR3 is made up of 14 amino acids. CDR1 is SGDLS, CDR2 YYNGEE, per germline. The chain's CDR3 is CASSVGQGKTPLHF. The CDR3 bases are TGTGCCAGCAGCGTAGGGCAGGGGAAGACACCCCTCCACTTT.

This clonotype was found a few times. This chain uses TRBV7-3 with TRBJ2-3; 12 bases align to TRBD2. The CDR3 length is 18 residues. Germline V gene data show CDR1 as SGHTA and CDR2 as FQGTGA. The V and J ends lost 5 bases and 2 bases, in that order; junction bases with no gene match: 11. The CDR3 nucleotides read TGTGCCAGCAGCAACCCCCGTACTAGCGGGGGGCCCACAGATACGCAGTATTTT. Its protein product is CASSNPRTSGGPTDTQYF.

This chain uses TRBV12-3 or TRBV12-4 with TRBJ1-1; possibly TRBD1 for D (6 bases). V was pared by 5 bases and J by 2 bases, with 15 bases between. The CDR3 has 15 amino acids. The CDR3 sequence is CASSPPWGANTEAFF. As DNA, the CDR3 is TGTGCCAGCAGTCCTCCGTGGGGGGCTAACACTGAAGCTTTCTTT.

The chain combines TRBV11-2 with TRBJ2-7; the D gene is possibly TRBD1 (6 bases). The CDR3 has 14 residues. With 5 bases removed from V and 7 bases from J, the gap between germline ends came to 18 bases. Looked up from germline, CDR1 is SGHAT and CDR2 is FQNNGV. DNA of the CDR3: TGTGCCAGCAGCGCACCGGGACACGGGCTGGAGCAGTACTTC. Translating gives CASSAPGHGLEQYF. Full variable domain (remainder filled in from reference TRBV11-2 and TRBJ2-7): EAGVAQSPRYKIIEKRQSVAFWCNPISGHATLYWYQQILGQGPKLLIQFQNNGVVDDSQLPKDRFSAERLKGVDSTLKIQPAKLEDSAVYLCASSAPGHGLEQYFGPGTRLTVT.

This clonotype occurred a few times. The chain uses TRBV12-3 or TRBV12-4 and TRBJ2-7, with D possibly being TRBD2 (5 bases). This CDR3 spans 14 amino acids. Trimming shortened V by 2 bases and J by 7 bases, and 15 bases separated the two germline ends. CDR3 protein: CASSLTGSSQEQYF. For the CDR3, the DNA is TGTGCCAGCAGTTTAACGGGGTCCTCCCAAGAGCAGTACTTC.

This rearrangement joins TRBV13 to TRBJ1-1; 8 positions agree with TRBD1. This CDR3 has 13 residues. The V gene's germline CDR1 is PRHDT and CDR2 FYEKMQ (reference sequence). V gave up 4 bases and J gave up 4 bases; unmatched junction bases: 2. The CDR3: CASSYRGSTEAFF. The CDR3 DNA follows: TGTGCCAGCAGCTACAGGGGGAGCACTGAAGCTTTCTTT.

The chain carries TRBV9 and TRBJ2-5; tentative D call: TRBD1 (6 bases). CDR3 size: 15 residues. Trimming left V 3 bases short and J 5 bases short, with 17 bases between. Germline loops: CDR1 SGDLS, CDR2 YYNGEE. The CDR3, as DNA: TGTGCCAGCAGCGGAGAAGGGGGAGTTTTGGAGACCCAGTACTTC. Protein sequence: CASSGEGGVLETQYF.

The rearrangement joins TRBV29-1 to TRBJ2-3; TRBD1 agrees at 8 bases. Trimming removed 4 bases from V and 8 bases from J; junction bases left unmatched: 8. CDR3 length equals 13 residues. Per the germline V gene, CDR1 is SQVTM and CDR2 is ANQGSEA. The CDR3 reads CSVGTGTGGTQYF. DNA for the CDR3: TGCAGCGTTGGAACAGGGACAGGCGGTACGCAGTATTTT.

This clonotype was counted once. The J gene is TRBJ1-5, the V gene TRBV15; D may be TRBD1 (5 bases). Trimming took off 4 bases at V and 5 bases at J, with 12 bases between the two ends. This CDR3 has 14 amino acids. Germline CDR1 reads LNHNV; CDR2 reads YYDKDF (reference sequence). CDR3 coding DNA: TGTGCCACCAGCATGGGGCAGGGCGATCAGCCCCAGCATTTT. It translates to CATSMGQGDQPQHF.

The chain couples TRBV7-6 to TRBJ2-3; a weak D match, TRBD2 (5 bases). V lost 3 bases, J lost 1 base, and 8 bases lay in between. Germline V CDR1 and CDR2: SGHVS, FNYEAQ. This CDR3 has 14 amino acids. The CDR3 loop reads CASSFNGGTDTQYF. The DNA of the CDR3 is TGTGCCAGCAGCTTCAACGGGGGCACAGATACGCAGTATTTT.

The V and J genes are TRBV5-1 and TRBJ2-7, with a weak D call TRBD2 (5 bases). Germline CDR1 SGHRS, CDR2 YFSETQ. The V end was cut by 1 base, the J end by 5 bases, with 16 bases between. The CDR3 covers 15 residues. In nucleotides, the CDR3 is TGCGCCAGCAGCTTGCCCCAAGGAGGTCGTAACGAGCAGTACTTC. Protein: CASSLPQGGRNEQYF.

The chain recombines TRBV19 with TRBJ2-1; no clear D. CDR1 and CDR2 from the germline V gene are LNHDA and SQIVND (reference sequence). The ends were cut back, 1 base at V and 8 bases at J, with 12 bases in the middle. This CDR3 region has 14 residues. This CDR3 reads CASSIGRSRDEQFF. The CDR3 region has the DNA TGTGCCAGTAGTATAGGCCGGTCCCGTGATGAGCAGTTCTTC.

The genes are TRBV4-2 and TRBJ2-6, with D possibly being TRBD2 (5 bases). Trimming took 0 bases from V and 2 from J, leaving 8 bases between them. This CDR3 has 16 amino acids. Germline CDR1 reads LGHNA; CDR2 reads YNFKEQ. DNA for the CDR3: TGTGCCAGCAGCCAAGATTTCGGGGCTGGGGCCAACGTCCTGACTTTC. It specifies CASSQDFGAGANVLTF.

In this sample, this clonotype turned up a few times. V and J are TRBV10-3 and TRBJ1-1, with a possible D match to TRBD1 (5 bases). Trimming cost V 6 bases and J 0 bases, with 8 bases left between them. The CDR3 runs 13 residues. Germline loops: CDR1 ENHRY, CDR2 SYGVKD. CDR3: CAIRAGMNTEAFF. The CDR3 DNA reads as TGTGCCATCAGAGCAGGGATGAACACTGAAGCTTTCTTT.

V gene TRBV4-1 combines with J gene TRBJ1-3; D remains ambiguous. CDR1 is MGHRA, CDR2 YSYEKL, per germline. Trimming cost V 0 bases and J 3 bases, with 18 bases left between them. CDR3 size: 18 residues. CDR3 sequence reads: CASSQEDLYPFYGNTIYF. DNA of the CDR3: TGCGCCAGCAGCCAAGAGGACCTTTACCCCTTTTATGGAAACACCATATATTTT.

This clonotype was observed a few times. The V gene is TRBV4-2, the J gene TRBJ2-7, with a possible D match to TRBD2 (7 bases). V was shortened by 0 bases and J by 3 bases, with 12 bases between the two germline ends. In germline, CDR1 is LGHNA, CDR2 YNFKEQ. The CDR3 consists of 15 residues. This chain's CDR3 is CASSQEGGGFYEQYF. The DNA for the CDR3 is TGTGCCAGCAGCCAAGAAGGGGGAGGGTTCTACGAGCAGTACTTC.

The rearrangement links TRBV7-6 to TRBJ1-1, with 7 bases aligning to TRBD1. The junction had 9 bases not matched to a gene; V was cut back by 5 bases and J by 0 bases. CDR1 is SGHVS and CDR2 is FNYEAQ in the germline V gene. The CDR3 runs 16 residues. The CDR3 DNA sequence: TGTGCCAGCAGCCTCCTCCGGGACAGCTTGAACACTGAAGCTTTCTTT. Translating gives CASSLLRDSLNTEAFF.

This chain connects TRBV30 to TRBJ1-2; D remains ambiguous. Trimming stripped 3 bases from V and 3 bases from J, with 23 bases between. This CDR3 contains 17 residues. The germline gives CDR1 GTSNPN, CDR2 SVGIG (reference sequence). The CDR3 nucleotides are TGTGCCTGGAGGGATTTTGAAAGACATCCCGGGGACTATGGCTACACCTTC. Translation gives CAWRDFERHPGDYGYTF. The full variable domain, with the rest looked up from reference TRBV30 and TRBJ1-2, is SQTIHQWPATLVQPVGSPLSLECTVEGTSNPNLYWYRQAAGRGLQLLFYSVGIGQISSEVPQNLSASRPQDRQFILSSKKLLLSDSGFYLCAWRDFERHPGDYGYTFGSGTRLTVV.

CDR3 protein: CASREPTDTQYF. Written as DNA, the CDR3 is TGTGCCAGCAGGGAACCCACAGATACGCAGTATTTT. The gene calls are TRBV12-3 or TRBV12-4 and TRBJ2-3; no clear D. V lost 6 bases to trimming and J lost 2 bases, with 6 bases between them. This CDR3 is 12 amino acids long.

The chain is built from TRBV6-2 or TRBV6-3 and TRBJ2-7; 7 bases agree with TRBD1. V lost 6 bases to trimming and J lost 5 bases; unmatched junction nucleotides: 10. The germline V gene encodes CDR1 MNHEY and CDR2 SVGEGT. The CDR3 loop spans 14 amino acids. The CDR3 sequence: CASSSGTDPDEQYF. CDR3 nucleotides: TGTGCCAGCAGCTCCGGGACAGACCCGGACGAGCAGTACTTC.

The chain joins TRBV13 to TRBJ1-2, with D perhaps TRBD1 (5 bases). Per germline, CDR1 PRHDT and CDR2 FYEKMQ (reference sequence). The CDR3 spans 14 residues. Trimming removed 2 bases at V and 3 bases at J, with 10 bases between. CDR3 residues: CASSLKGTDYGYTF. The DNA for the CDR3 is TGTGCCAGCAGCTTAAAAGGGACTGACTATGGCTACACCTTC.

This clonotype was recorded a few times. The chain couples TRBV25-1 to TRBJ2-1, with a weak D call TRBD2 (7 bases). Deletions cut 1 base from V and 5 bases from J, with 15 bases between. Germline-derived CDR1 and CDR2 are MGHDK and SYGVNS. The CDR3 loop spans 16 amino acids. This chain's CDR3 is CASSEWGGAGNNEQFF. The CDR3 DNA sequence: TGTGCCAGCAGTGAATGGGGGGGGGCAGGGAACAATGAGCAGTTCTTC.

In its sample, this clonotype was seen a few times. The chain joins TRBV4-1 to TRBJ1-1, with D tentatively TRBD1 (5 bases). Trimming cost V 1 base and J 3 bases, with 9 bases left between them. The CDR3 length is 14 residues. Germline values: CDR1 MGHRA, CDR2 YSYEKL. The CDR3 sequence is CASSQGDRDTEAFF. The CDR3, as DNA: TGCGCCAGCAGCCAAGGGGACCGAGACACTGAAGCTTTCTTT.